These T cell receptor beta chains were read from a single sample in a study of OX40 agonist ivuxolimab in advanced cancers. TCRdb's table, derived via immunoSEQ multiplex PCR, lists solely in-frame clones and lacks some. The sample has some 70,000 clones, about 91% seen once. Sequenced here: CD4+ or CD8+ T cells sorted from blood, sampled in a trial of the OX40 agonist ivuxolimab. The receptors come from an adult with an advanced solid tumor such as melanoma, head and neck, liver or kidney cancer. Both conserved end residues are part of each CDR3. A D gene is named only where the DNA matches it firmly. Where a row states a size, it is once, few, many or the class of an expanded clone; other rows omit it.

cdr3_aa: CASSLDRPEQFF
cdr3_nt: TGTGCCAGCAGCTTAGATCGCCCCGAGCAGTTCTTC
cdr3_length: 12
clone_size: -
j_call: TRBJ2-1
v_call: TRBV7-2
d_call: -

cdr3_aa: CASSSEQGAVGYGYTF
cdr3_nt: TGTGCCAGCAGCTCCGAACAGGGGGCGGTAGGCTATGGCTACACCTTC
cdr3_length: 16
clone_size: -
j_call: TRBJ1-2
v_call: TRBV11-2
d_call: TRBD1

cdr3_aa: CASSQGGLAVTDTQYF
cdr3_nt: TGCGCCAGCAGCCAAGGGGGACTAGCGGTCACAGATACGCAGTATTTT
cdr3_length: 16
clone_size: once
j_call: TRBJ2-3
v_call: TRBV4-1
d_call: TRBD2

cdr3_aa: CSVGGGAETQYF
cdr3_nt: TGCAGCGTTGGAGGGGGCGCCGAGACCCAGTACTTC
cdr3_length: 12
clone_size: -
j_call: TRBJ2-5
v_call: TRBV29-1
d_call: TRBD1

cdr3_aa: CASSLSAQETQYF
cdr3_nt: TGTGCCAGCAGCTTATCAGCCCAAGAGACCCAGTACTTC
cdr3_length: 13
clone_size: -
j_call: TRBJ2-5
v_call: TRBV11-2
d_call: -

cdr3_aa: CASSVTTGNTGELFF
cdr3_nt: TGTGCCAGCAGCGTAACGACAGGGAACACCGGGGAGCTGTTTTTT
cdr3_length: 15
clone_size: -
j_call: TRBJ2-2
v_call: TRBV9
d_call: -

cdr3_aa: CASGLARTEAFF
cdr3_nt: TGTGCTAGTGGTTTGGCGAGGACTGAAGCTTTCTTT
cdr3_length: 12
clone_size: once
j_call: TRBJ1-1
v_call: TRBV12-5
d_call: -

cdr3_aa: CASNRQGPYNEQFF
cdr3_nt: TGTGCCAGCAATCGACAGGGGCCCTACAATGAGCAGTTCTTC
cdr3_length: 14
clone_size: -
j_call: TRBJ2-1
v_call: TRBV27
d_call: TRBD1

cdr3_aa: CAWRPGQGVAQETQYF
cdr3_nt: TGTGCCTGGAGACCGGGACAGGGGGTTGCACAAGAGACCCAGTACTTC
cdr3_length: 16
clone_size: -
j_call: TRBJ2-5
v_call: TRBV30
d_call: TRBD1

cdr3_aa: CASSIDPRRNTEAFF
cdr3_nt: TGTGCCAGTAGTATAGATCCGCGCCGGAACACTGAAGCTTTCTTT
cdr3_length: 15
clone_size: -
j_call: TRBJ1-1
v_call: TRBV19
d_call: -